A single T cell receptor (beta chain) is shown here with its context. Its target is not known. This sample's treatment: roughly 19 received Ad26.COV2.S at low or high dose, single or two shots; 5 received placebo; per-sample allocation not given. The investigators took samples on day 63 after the first vaccine or placebo injection. Ad26.COV2.S expressed prefusion-stabilized spike from the original Wuhan strain. This record belongs to a study of Ad26.COV2.S vaccination and SARS-CoV-2 variants. For the study at large: A participant enrolled in the COV1001 Ad26.COV2.S trial arm provided the sample. Intramuscular Ad26.COV2.S at 5x10^10 or 1x10^11 viral particles. The study's findings and limits: It is possible that the TCR breadth and depth analyses underestimated the total T cell responses.

V lost 3 bases and J lost 3; bases outside the gene matches: 4. This CDR3 has 14 residues. Germline V lookup: CDR1 KGHSH, CDR2 LQKENI. Generated by immunoSEQ multiplex PCR, the TCRdb table keeps only in-frame clones and is missing some. The table lists about 350,000 clones, 75% to 90% of them singletons. This TCR was sampled from a person aged 18-60 years who received the Ad26.COV2.S COVID-19 vaccine or a placebo. The rearrangement links TRBV18 to TRBJ1-1; 7 bases map to TRBD1. The starting material was peripheral blood, obtained in a trial of Ad26.COV2.S vaccine versus placebo. The CDR3: CASSPSGGDTEAFF. In DNA, the CDR3 is TGTGCCAGCTCACCCTCAGGGGGTGACACTGAAGCTTTCTTT.